This T cell receptor (beta chain) was found in a study of T cell repertoires in cytomegalovirus infection (dated by TCRdb to 2018 to 2020). About the study as a whole: Alongside well-studied HLA-B-restricted epitopes, the peptide stimulations were aimed at recently identified HLA-C-restricted CMV epitopes, whose presentation resists viral immunomodulation. Donor HLA type was relevant to the analysis, as public TCR beta signatures indicated carriage of CMV infection together with the matching HLA type.

This clonotype has a handful of counts. Which antigen it targets is not known. Base qualities are missing; no much larger clone stands one base away. Sample treatment or condition, as interpreted from the label and publication: in vitro stimulation with specific CMV peptide epitopes to enrich CMV-specific T cells. From the cysteine through the phenylalanine, the CDR3 covers 17 amino acids. The CDR3 DNA has 51 bases and is translated from base 1. V is clipped by 1 base and J by 5 bases, and the sequence between their germline boundaries is 21 bases long. From a lookup of the germline V gene (reference sequence), CDR1 and CDR2 are MNHEY and SMNVEV. What the study reported, not specific to this receptor: The ex vivo response was dominated by HLA-C-restricted CMV-specific TCR beta clonotypes, and the single most frequent clonotype in two of eight donors was supplied by these HLA-C-restricted clonotypes. In both this cohort and an independent roughly 350-donor cohort, the cumulative frequency of public TCR beta family members distinguished carriers of CMV infection plus the relevant HLA type.

This sample was sequenced with an Illumina HiSeq 1500. TCRdb reprocessed the public reads (quality trimming at Q25 with fastp, clone calling with MiXCR) and kept in-frame beta chains. Every entry covers one CDR3 protein and lists the most common genes and DNA from its rows. This sample lists 40,000 to 55,000 distinct CDR3 sequences; about a fifth were detected once. Of the sample, approximately 90% is held by the ten largest clones. Recombination connected TRBV27 to TRBJ2-7, with TRBD1 tentatively as D gene (6 bases match). Sample: CD8+ T cells from cultured PBMCs, taken from culture after CMV antigen stimulation. The source of this sequence is a human donor in good health (CMV status not recorded). Some clones in this sample may be carry-over from other donors' samples. Here is the DNA: TGTGCCAGCAGTTTATACCCCTTACAGGGAACGTTGGACGAGCAGTACTTC. This is translated as CASSLYPLQGTLDEQYF.